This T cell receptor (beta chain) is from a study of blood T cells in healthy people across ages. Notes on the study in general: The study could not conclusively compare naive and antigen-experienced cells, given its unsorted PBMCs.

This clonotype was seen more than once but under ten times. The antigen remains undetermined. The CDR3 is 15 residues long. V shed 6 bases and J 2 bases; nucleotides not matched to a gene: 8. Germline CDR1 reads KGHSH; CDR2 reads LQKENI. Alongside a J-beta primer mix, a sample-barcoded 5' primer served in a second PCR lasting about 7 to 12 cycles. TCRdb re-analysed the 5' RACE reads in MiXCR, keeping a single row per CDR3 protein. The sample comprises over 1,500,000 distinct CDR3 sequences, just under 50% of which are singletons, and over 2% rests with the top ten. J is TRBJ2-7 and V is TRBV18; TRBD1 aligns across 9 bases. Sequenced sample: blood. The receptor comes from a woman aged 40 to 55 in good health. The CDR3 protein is CASSHDRGLTYEQYF. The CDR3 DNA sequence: TGTGCCAGCTCGCACGACAGGGGGTTAACCTACGAGCAGTACTTC.